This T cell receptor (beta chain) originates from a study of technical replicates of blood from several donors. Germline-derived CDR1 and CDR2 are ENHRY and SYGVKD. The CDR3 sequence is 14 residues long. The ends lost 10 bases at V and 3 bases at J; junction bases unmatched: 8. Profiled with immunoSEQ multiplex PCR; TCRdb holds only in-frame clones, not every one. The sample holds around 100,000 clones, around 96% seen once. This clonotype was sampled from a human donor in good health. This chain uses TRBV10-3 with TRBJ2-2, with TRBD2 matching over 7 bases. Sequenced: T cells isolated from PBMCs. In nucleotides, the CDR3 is TGTGCCACCCTCAGCGGGGAATACACCGGGGAGCTGTTTTTT. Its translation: CATLSGEYTGELFF.